This is a list of T cell receptor beta chains from one sample in a study of cytomegalovirus exposure and HLA in healthy donors. Produced via immunoSEQ multiplex PCR; TCRdb's table is partial and in-frame only. The top ten clones hold roughly 0.9% of a sample with about 120,000 clones, roughly 73% of them seen once. Sequenced: PBMCs. Receptor source: a woman aged 25 to 39 in good health and CMV-seronegative. The conserved cysteine and the conserved F or W are not part of the CDR3 here.

v_call: TRBV15
cdr3_aa: ATSQPGGGGLDTQY

v_call: TRBV9
cdr3_aa: ASSGGTGENTEAF

v_call: TRBV7-2
cdr3_aa: ASSALQGFYDTQY

v_call: TRBV2
cdr3_aa: ASSEGTANYGYT

v_call: TRBV9
cdr3_aa: ASSPGTGTEAF

v_call: TRBV5-1
cdr3_aa: ASSLAGSSTDTQY

v_call: TRBV30
cdr3_aa: AWRGLAGGPGEQY

v_call: TRBV5-1
cdr3_aa: ASSFSNTEAF

v_call: TRBV30
cdr3_aa: AWSIRDNSPLH

v_call: TRBV6-5
cdr3_aa: ASRLDGSNEKLF

v_call: TRBV29-1
cdr3_aa: SVEQGRNQPQH

v_call: TRBV7-7
cdr3_aa: ASSPGLAGGIYEQY

v_call: TRBV2
cdr3_aa: ASRLQGGLNTEAF

v_call: TRBV7-7
cdr3_aa: ASSSQGWTGELF

v_call: TRBV30
cdr3_aa: AWSVYENTIY

v_call: TRBV30
cdr3_aa: ASRSGTYSYEQY

v_call: TRBV28
cdr3_aa: ASFQWGATNEKLF

v_call: TRBV6-1
cdr3_aa: ASSEGQLYNEQF

v_call: TRBV10-3
cdr3_aa: AISEGTGVEKLF

v_call: TRBV6-5
cdr3_aa: ASRSGTSVPNEQF

v_call: TRBV27
cdr3_aa: ASSLRGRLGYGYT

v_call: TRBV19
cdr3_aa: ATQLTGAGNTIY

v_call: TRBV6-1
cdr3_aa: ASRGLAGTYEQY

v_call: TRBV4-2
cdr3_aa: ASSPFKSNYGYT

v_call: TRBV6-5
cdr3_aa: ASSFDRFNTEAF

v_call: TRBV5-4
cdr3_aa: ASSLSSSGAQETQY

v_call: TRBV13
cdr3_aa: ASSSLQGTGETQY

v_call: TRBV6-1
cdr3_aa: ASSLRLYGYT

v_call: TRBV18
cdr3_aa: ASSPPKGQGRNTGELF

v_call: TRBV13
cdr3_aa: ASSSGTGELF

v_call: TRBV7-9
cdr3_aa: ASRPGPGNEQF

v_call: TRBV4-1
cdr3_aa: ASSQDQTGGLSYEQY

v_call: TRBV4-2
cdr3_aa: ASSLSGSNEKLF

v_call: TRBV7-2
cdr3_aa: ASSSWTGGGYT

v_call: TRBV4-3
cdr3_aa: ASSPGEGRHREKLF

v_call: TRBV18
cdr3_aa: ASSPRDSTEAF

v_call: TRBV7-9
cdr3_aa: ASSLSSGLAF

v_call: TRBV7-9
cdr3_aa: ASSLGTSGGANEKLF

v_call: TRBV19
cdr3_aa: ASTPSHHPRDGYT